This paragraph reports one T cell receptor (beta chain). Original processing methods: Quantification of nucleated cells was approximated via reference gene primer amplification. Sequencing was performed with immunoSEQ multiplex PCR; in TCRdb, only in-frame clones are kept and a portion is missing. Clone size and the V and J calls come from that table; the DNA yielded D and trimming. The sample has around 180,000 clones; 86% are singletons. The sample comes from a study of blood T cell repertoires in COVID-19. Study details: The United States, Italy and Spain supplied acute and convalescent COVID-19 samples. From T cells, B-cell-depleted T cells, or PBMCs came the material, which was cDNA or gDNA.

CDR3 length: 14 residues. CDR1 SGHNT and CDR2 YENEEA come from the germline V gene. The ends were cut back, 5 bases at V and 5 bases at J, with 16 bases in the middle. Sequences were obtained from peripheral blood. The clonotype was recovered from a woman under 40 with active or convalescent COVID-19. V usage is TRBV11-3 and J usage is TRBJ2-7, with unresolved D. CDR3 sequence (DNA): TGTGCCAGCAGCCCCGGTTCGAATTCGGACGAGCAGTACTTC. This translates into CASSPGSNSDEQYF.